This TCR beta chain originates from a study of T cell changes during pregnancy in multiple sclerosis. The table came from immunoSEQ multiplex PCR; TCRdb's copy has only in-frame clones and leaves some out. The table has about 42,000 clones, 75% to 95% seen once. This clone appeared a few times. After removal of 6 bases from V and 7 bases from J, the junction contained 11 bases not matched to a gene. Per the germline V gene, CDR1 is KGHSH and CDR2 is LQKENI. The CDR3 is 15 residues long. Source: CD4+ T cells from peripheral blood mononuclear cells, taken after pregnancy. This chain uses TRBV18 with TRBJ2-2, with 7 bases matching TRBD1. The clonotype was recovered from a female donor in good health, enrolled as a control in a pregnancy study. As DNA, the CDR3 is TGTGCCAGCTCGGCGACAGGGATGAAGGTCGGGGAGCTGTTTTTT. Translating gives CASSATGMKVGELFF.